The TCR beta chain described here comes from a study of T cell repertoires in cytomegalovirus infection. Study observations and caveats: Clonotypes of TCR beta that were HLA-C-restricted and CMV-specific dominated the ex vivo response. Pooled public TCR beta family frequency picked out CMV carriers with the relevant HLA.

CDR1 and CDR2 from the germline V gene are MGHDK and SYGVNS. J lost 1 base, V lost 3 bases, and 9 bases had no gene match. The CDR3 is 18 amino acids. This clonotype was observed a handful of times. Its target is not known. TCRdb re-called the reads with MiXCR, one entry per CDR3 protein. The table lists about 700,000 distinct CDR3 sequences, approximately 33% of them singletons. The sample in question was cultured PBMCs, obtained from culture after CMV antigen stimulation. The rearrangement uses TRBV25-1 and TRBJ2-5, with 12 bases fitting TRBD2. This sequence originates from a human donor in good health (CMV status not recorded). Some clones in this sample may be carry-over from other donors' samples. The CDR3 loop reads CASSDAGTSGLPQETQYF. CDR3 DNA: TGTGCCAGCAGTGATGCCGGGACTAGCGGGCTTCCCCAAGAGACCCAGTACTTC.